The 30 T cell receptor beta chains listed next were all sequenced from one sample in a study of shared clonotypes between healthy human individuals. Clones were sequenced by immunoSEQ multiplex PCR, and TCRdb holds only the in-frame ones, with some missing. The sample holds about 680,000 clones, approximately 75% seen once. Input material: memory CD4+ T cells sorted from blood. Described subset: CD45RA-negative fraction. The receptor set was obtained from a woman aged 25-40 years in good health.

The J gene is TRBJ2-1, the V gene TRBV27; D is unclear. Germline assignment: CDR1 MNHEY and CDR2 SMNVEV (reference sequence). Trimming pared 6 bases from V and 7 bases from J, leaving 19 bases between. The CDR3 totals 15 residues. The chain's CDR3 is CASRFLVDSNNEQFF. The CDR3 bases are TGTGCCAGCAGATTTCTGGTGGATTCGAATAATGAGCAGTTCTTC.

V is TRBV7-2 and J is TRBJ2-3, with 8 bases lining up with TRBD2. Germline V CDR1 and CDR2: SGHTA, FQGNSA. The CDR3 sequence is 18 residues long. Trimming took 1 base from V and 0 from J; bases not matched to a gene: 9. The CDR3 loop is CASSLGGAGAKSTDTQYF. The CDR3, as DNA: TGTGCCAGCAGCTTAGGGGGAGCGGGAGCCAAAAGCACAGATACGCAGTATTTT.

The chain links TRBV7-8 to TRBJ1-1; maybe TRBD1 (6 bases). V lost 5 bases and J lost 4, with 17 bases in between. This CDR3 has 15 amino acids. Germline CDR1 is SGHVS and CDR2 is FQNEAQ. Written as DNA, the CDR3 is TGTGCCAGCAGCCCTCACGGGGGGCGGCGCACTGAAGCTTTCTTT. It codes for CASSPHGGRRTEAFF.

The gene calls are TRBV10-1 and TRBJ1-5; TRBD1 is a possible D gene (6 bases). Germline V gene data show CDR1 as WNHNN and CDR2 as SYGVQD (reference sequence). This CDR3 contains 14 residues. The V gene lost 6 bases and the J gene lost 4 bases, with 13 bases spanning the gap. CDR3 sequence: CASRRGATNQPQHF. CDR3 DNA sequence: TGCGCCAGCAGACGGGGGGCCACAAATCAGCCCCAGCATTTT.

The gene calls are TRBV7-9 and TRBJ2-3; either TRBD1 or TRBD2 may fit D (5 bases each). The ends were cut back, 5 bases at V and 6 bases at J, with 9 bases in the middle. CDR1 SEHNR and CDR2 FQNEAQ come from the germline V gene (reference sequence). The CDR3 loop spans 12 amino acids. This CDR3 is CASSHWGDTQYF. Here the CDR3 DNA reads TGTGCCAGCAGCCATTGGGGGGATACGCAGTATTTT.

This clone was detected only once. The chain employs TRBV10-1 and TRBJ2-1; 7 nucleotides align to TRBD2. Looked up from germline, CDR1 is WNHNN and CDR2 is SYGVQD (reference sequence). The CDR3 loop spans 15 amino acids. Trimming removed 0 bases from V and 7 bases from J; junction bases left unmatched: 6. In DNA, the CDR3 is TGCGCCAGCAGTGAGTCTAACTTGGGAGGGAATGAGCAGTTCTTC. Protein sequence: CASSESNLGGNEQFF.

The chain recombines TRBV27 with TRBJ2-4; 10 nucleotides line up with TRBD2. V lost 1 base and J lost 0; bases outside the gene matches: 6. Germline loops: CDR1 MNHEY, CDR2 SMNVEV (reference sequence). The CDR3 contains 18 residues. The CDR3 spells CASSLYGAGGLAKNIQYF. The CDR3 nucleotides are TGTGCCAGCAGTTTATATGGAGCGGGAGGGTTAGCCAAAAACATTCAGTACTTC.

V usage is TRBV19 and J usage is TRBJ2-5, with D possibly matching TRBD1 (6 bases). The CDR3 is made up of 14 amino acids. Germline V gene sequence: CDR1 LNHDA, CDR2 SQIVND (reference sequence). V was clipped by 6 bases and J by 1 base, with 12 bases between them. The CDR3: CASSKQGFQETQYF. The CDR3 DNA reads as TGTGCCAGTAGCAAACAGGGATTCCAAGAGACCCAGTACTTC.

As to this clone: Different DNA sequences within this sample yield the same CDR3. This chain uses TRBV18 with TRBJ1-1, with TRBD1 identical over 7 bases. The CDR3 length is 16 residues. With V trimmed by 3 bases and J by 0 bases, 7 bases remained unmatched. Germline-derived CDR1 and CDR2 are KGHSH and LQKENI. The chain's CDR3 is CASSPPSTGVNTEAFF. The CDR3 coding sequence is TGTGCCAGCTCACCCCCTTCCACAGGGGTGAACACTGAAGCTTTCTTT.

This clone was counted only a few times. The chain links TRBV30 to TRBJ1-5; no clear D. The germline V and J ends were trimmed by 1 base and 0 bases, with 7 bases remaining between them. Germline values: CDR1 GTSNPN, CDR2 SVGIG (reference sequence). The CDR3 extends over 14 amino acids. The CDR3 here is CAWSAGYSNQPQHF. CDR3 nucleotides: TGTGCCTGGAGTGCGGGGTATAGCAATCAGCCCCAGCATTTT.

The V and J genes are TRBV5-1 and TRBJ2-3, with TRBD2 identical over 12 bases. J gave up 2 bases and V 5 bases, and 3 bases lay outside the gene matches. The CDR3 consists of 15 residues. Per germline, CDR1 SGHRS and CDR2 YFSETQ. The CDR3 bases are TGCGCCAGCAGGCTAGCGGGAGGGCCCACAGATACGCAGTATTTT. It codes for CASRLAGGPTDTQYF.

This clone was counted once. V is TRBV27 and J is TRBJ2-7; TRBD1 matches 7 bases. The CDR3 is made up of 14 amino acids. V lost 4 bases, J lost 0 bases, and 3 bases stayed unmatched. Germline CDR1 is MNHEY and CDR2 is SMNVEV (reference sequence). CDR3 protein: CASSYRQGSYEQYF. The CDR3 DNA is TGTGCCAGCAGTTACCGACAGGGCTCCTACGAGCAGTACTTC.

The rearrangement links TRBV5-1 to TRBJ2-1; D might be TRBD2 (6 bases). V was clipped by 5 bases and J by 5 bases, with 8 bases between them. CDR1 SGHRS and CDR2 YFSETQ come from the germline V gene. The CDR3 length is 12 residues. The CDR3 sequence: CASRAGNNEQFF. CDR3 in DNA: TGCGCCAGCAGGGCGGGGAACAATGAGCAGTTCTTC. Combining the CDR3 with reference TRBV5-1 and TRBJ2-1 gives the whole variable domain KAGVTQTPRYLIKTRGQQVTLSCSPISGHRSVSWYQQTPGQGLQFLFEYFSETQRNKGNFPGRFSGRQFSNSRSEMNVSTLELGDSALYLCASRAGNNEQFFGPGTRLTVL.

The genes are TRBV27 and TRBJ1-1; 7 bases line up with TRBD1. V shed 6 bases and J 6 bases; nucleotides not matched to a gene: 16. The CDR3 has 16 amino acids. Per the germline V gene, CDR1 is MNHEY and CDR2 is SMNVEV (reference sequence). In DNA form, the CDR3 reads TGTGCCAGCAGGAGAAATTTACAGGGGAATCGGGCTGAAGCTTTCTTT. It encodes CASRRNLQGNRAEAFF.

This clone was seen only a few times. This sample also contains other DNA sequences that code for the same CDR3. The DNA for the CDR3 is TGCAGCGTTGGTAGCGGGACTAGCACAGATACGCAGTATTTT. It translates to CSVGSGTSTDTQYF. The chain couples TRBV29-1 to TRBJ2-3; the match to TRBD2 covers 8 bases. The V and J ends lost 4 bases and 0 bases, in that order; junction bases with no gene match: 3. This CDR3 comprises 14 residues. In germline, CDR1 is SQVTM, CDR2 ANQGSEA.

On this clone: The sample contains more than one DNA sequence encoding this CDR3. The V call is TRBV28, the J call TRBJ1-5; D ambiguous. V gave up 9 bases and J gave up 1 base, with 7 bases separating them. The CDR3 length is 12 residues. The V gene's germline CDR1 is MDHEN and CDR2 SYDVKM. CDR3 protein: CASRGSNQPQHF. CDR3 sequence (DNA): TGTGCCAGTCGCGGGAGCAATCAGCCCCAGCATTTT.

V gene TRBV9 combines with J gene TRBJ1-2; TRBD1 might be the D (6 bases). There are 14 residues in the CDR3. CDR1 is SGDLS, CDR2 YYNGEE, per germline. Deletions cut 3 bases from V and 4 bases from J, with 13 bases between. CDR3: CASSAFTGSYGYTF. CDR3 nucleotide sequence: TGTGCCAGCAGCGCGTTTACAGGGTCCTATGGCTACACCTTC.

The genes are TRBV29-1 and TRBJ1-1; D call uncertain. This CDR3 has 13 amino acids. V lost 4 bases, J lost 3 bases, and 12 bases lay in between. CDR1 is SQVTM and CDR2 is ANQGSEA in the germline V gene. The chain's CDR3 is CSVGREVDTEAFF. For the CDR3, the DNA is TGCAGCGTTGGGAGGGAGGTGGACACTGAAGCTTTCTTT.

This clone was seen a few times. V usage is TRBV30 and J usage is TRBJ2-1; a weak D match, TRBD2 (6 bases). V lost 5 bases and J 0 bases, leaving 17 bases between the germline ends. This CDR3 is 16 amino acids long. Germline V gene data show CDR1 as GTSNPN and CDR2 as SVGIG (reference sequence). CDR3 sequence reads: CAWDGFGGSSYNEQFF. CDR3 sequence (DNA): TGTGCCTGGGATGGTTTTGGGGGGAGCTCCTACAATGAGCAGTTCTTC. Variable domain in full (rest from reference TRBV30 and TRBJ2-1): SQTIHQWPATLVQPVGSPLSLECTVEGTSNPNLYWYRQAAGRGLQLLFYSVGIGQISSEVPQNLSASRPQDRQFILSSKKLLLSDSGFYLCAWDGFGGSSYNEQFFGPGTRLTVL.

The J gene is TRBJ1-2, the V gene TRBV6-5, with 9 positions matching TRBD1. The V and J ends lost 6 bases and 8 bases, in that order; junction bases with no gene match: 10. This CDR3 contains 14 residues. Germline values: CDR1 MNHEY, CDR2 SVGAGI. CDR3 sequence: CASRFPGTGWGYTF. The CDR3 DNA sequence: TGTGCCAGCAGATTTCCCGGGACAGGGTGGGGCTACACCTTC.

This rearrangement joins TRBV4-1 to TRBJ2-3; 10 bases fit TRBD2. This CDR3 comprises 20 residues. V lost 1 base and J lost 1; bases outside the gene matches: 14. CDR1 is MGHRA, CDR2 YSYEKL, per germline. CDR3 amino acids: CASSQGDLTSSGRRTDTQYF. CDR3 in DNA: TGCGCCAGCAGCCAAGGGGACCTAACCTCTAGCGGGAGACGCACAGATACGCAGTATTTT.

This clone was counted between two and nine times. The rearrangement links TRBV19 to TRBJ2-2; weak D call: TRBD2 (6 bases). Trimming pared 5 bases from V and 13 bases from J, leaving 14 bases between. The germline V gene encodes CDR1 LNHDA and CDR2 SQIVND (reference sequence). The CDR3 extends over 12 amino acids. Here the CDR3 reads CASSPQEGWLFF. CDR3 DNA: TGTGCCAGTAGTCCCCAGGAGGGGTGGCTGTTTTTT.

The gene calls are TRBV20-1 and TRBJ1-3; D gene unclear. This CDR3 comprises 11 residues. Germline loops: CDR1 DFQATT, CDR2 SNEGSKA (reference sequence). V lost 5 bases, J lost 3 bases, and 5 bases lay in between. CDR3 in amino acids: CSALGGNTIYF. The DNA for the CDR3 is TGCAGTGCTTTAGGTGGAAACACCATATATTTT.

The chain joins TRBV28 to TRBJ1-4, with D uncertain. This CDR3 comprises 13 residues. The germline V gene encodes CDR1 MDHEN and CDR2 SYDVKM. V lost 5 bases, J lost 4 bases, and 8 bases lay in between. The CDR3 DNA follows: TGTGCCAGCAGTAATCAGTATAATGAAAAACTGTTTTTT. It yields the protein CASSNQYNEKLFF.

This clone was detected a few times. Other DNA sequences in this specimen translate into the identical CDR3. This chain uses TRBV28 with TRBJ1-5, with D perhaps TRBD1 (6 bases). V was trimmed by 5 bases and J by 7 bases, leaving 15 bases between them. This CDR3 is built from 14 residues. CDR1 and CDR2 from the germline V gene are MDHEN and SYDVKM. The CDR3 region has the DNA TGTGCCAGCAGTCCCATACAGGGACGCCAGCCCCAGCATTTT. Translation gives CASSPIQGRQPQHF.

Here the CDR3 reads CASNPGGLVAVNEQFF. The CDR3 DNA follows: TGTGCCAGCAACCCGGGGGGACTAGTTGCAGTCAATGAGCAGTTCTTC. This sequence joins TRBV7-8 and TRBJ2-1, with 8 bases fitting TRBD2. The CDR3 spans 16 residues. The V gene's germline CDR1 is SGHVS and CDR2 FQNEAQ. The ends lost 7 bases at V and 6 bases at J; junction bases unmatched: 14.

This clone showed up just a few times. The chain joins TRBV5-1 to TRBJ1-2, with D perhaps TRBD1 (5 bases). The germline V gene encodes CDR1 SGHRS and CDR2 YFSETQ. This CDR3 is built from 12 residues. The V end was cut by 4 bases, the J end by 10 bases, with 14 bases between. Written as DNA, the CDR3 is TGCGCCAGCAGCCCCGACAGAGCGGACTACACCTTC. Protein: CASSPDRADYTF.

A few counts support this clone. The chain joins TRBV4-1 to TRBJ1-3; 8 nucleotides match TRBD1. Germline trimming cut 6 bases from V and 4 bases from J; bases unmatched to any gene: 14. This CDR3 comprises 17 residues. From germline, CDR1 is MGHRA and CDR2 YSYEKL. The CDR3 here is CASSITGTGGFGNTIYF. The CDR3 DNA follows: TGCGCCAGCAGTATAACCGGGACAGGAGGGTTCGGAAACACCATATATTTT.

The rearrangement uses TRBV5-8 and TRBJ2-3, with D maybe TRBD2 (6 bases). This CDR3 contains 14 residues. Trimming pared 4 bases from V and 3 bases from J, leaving 12 bases between. The germline gives CDR1 SGHTS, CDR2 YDEGEE. CDR3 sequence reads: CASSPETRTDTQYF. In DNA, the CDR3 is TGTGCCAGCAGCCCGGAGACTAGGACAGATACGCAGTATTTT.

This clone is a singleton in its sample. This rearrangement joins TRBV28 to TRBJ2-1; tentatively, D is TRBD2 (6 bases). V gave up 6 bases and J gave up 6 bases, with 21 bases separating them. The CDR3 consists of 16 residues. Germline V CDR1 and CDR2: MDHEN, SYDVKM. CDR3 amino acids: CASRQSSGRTANEQFF. CDR3 DNA sequence: TGTGCCAGCAGGCAAAGTAGCGGAAGGACTGCCAATGAGCAGTTCTTC.